The clone carrying this T cell receptor beta chain was recorded once. What it binds is unknown. Then a second PCR, running roughly 7 to 11 cycles, was carried out with a sample-barcoded 5' primer and a J-beta primer mix. TCRdb reprocessed the 5' RACE reads with MiXCR, giving one entry per CDR3 protein. The sample yields about 640,000 distinct CDR3 sequences, roughly 53% seen once. These data are taken from a study of blood T cells in healthy people across ages. Whole-study results and caveats: A roughly linear age-dependent decrease characterized TCR beta diversity per million T cells. Strong correlation was found linking TCR beta diversity to naive T cell percentage. With donor CMV status unknown, expanded clonotype changes were possibly confounded.

This CDR3 has 15 residues. V was trimmed by 2 bases and J by 4 bases, leaving 14 bases between them. Germline CDR1 is LGHDT and CDR2 is YNNKEL (reference sequence). The chain couples TRBV3-1 to TRBJ1-1; D call uncertain. The material sequenced was blood. This TCR was sampled from a man aged 55 to 70 in good health. CDR3 sequence reads: CASSQYWGGGTEAFF. The CDR3 DNA reads as TGTGCCAGCAGCCAATACTGGGGAGGAGGCACTGAAGCTTTCTTT.